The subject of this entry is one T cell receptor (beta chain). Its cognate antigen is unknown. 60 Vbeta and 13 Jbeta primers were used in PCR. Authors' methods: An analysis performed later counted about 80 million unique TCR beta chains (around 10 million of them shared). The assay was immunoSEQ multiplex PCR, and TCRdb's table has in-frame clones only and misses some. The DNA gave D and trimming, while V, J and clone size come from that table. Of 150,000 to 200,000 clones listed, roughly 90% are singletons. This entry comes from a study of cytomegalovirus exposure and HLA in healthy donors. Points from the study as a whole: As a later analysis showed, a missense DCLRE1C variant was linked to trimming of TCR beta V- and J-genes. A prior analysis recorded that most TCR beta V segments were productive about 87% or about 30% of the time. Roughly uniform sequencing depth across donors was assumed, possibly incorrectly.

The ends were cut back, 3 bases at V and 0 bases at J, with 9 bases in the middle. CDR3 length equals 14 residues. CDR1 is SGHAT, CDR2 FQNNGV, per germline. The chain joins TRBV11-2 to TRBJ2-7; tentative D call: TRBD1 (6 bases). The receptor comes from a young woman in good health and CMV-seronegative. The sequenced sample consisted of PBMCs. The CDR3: CASSFEGDSYEQYF. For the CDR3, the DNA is TGTGCCAGCAGCTTTGAGGGGGACTCCTACGAGCAGTACTTC. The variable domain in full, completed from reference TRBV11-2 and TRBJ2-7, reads EAGVAQSPRYKIIEKRQSVAFWCNPISGHATLYWYQQILGQGPKLLIQFQNNGVVDDSQLPKDRFSAERLKGVDSTLKIQPAKLEDSAVYLCASSFEGDSYEQYFGPGTRLTVT.